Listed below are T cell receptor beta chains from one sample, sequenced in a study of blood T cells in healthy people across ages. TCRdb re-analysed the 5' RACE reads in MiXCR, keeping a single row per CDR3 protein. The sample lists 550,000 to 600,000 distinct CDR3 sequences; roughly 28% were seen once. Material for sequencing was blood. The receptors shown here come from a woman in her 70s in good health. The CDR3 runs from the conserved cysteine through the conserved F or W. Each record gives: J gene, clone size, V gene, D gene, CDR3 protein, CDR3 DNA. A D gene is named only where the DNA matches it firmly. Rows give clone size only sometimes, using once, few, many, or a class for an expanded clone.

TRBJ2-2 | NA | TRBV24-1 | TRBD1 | CATSSGQANTGELFF | TGTGCCACCAGCTCGGGACAGGCGAACACCGGGGAGCTGTTTTTT
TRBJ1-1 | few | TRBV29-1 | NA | CSVEVVDQAFF | TGCAGCGTTGAAGTTGTGGATCAAGCTTTCTTT
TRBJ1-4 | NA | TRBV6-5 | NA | CASSYNGQGNEKLFF | TGTGCCAGCAGTTATAATGGGCAGGGGAATGAAAAACTGTTTTTT
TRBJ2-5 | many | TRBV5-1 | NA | CASSTLPGSQETQYF | TGCGCCAGCAGCACCCTACCGGGGTCGCAAGAGACCCAGTACTTC
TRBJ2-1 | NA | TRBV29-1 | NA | CSAPGGQAGVFYNEQFF | TGCAGCGCCCCAGGGGGTCAAGCGGGAGTTTTCTACAATGAGCAGTTCTTC
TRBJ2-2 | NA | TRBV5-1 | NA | CASSLEGELFF | TGCGCCAGCAGCTTGGAGGGGGAGCTGTTTTTT
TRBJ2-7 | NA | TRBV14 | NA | CASSQDFRGLGEQYF | TGTGCCAGCAGCCAAGATTTCCGGGGGCTAGGGGAGCAGTACTTC
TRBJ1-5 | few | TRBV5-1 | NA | CASSPGITGYQPQHF | TGCGCCAGCAGCCCGGGAATCACAGGCTATCAGCCCCAGCATTTT
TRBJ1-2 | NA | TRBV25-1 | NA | CASSVGEYYGYTF | TGTGCCAGCAGTGTGGGGGAGTACTATGGCTACACCTTC
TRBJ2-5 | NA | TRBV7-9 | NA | CASSLLLGETQYF | TGTGCCAGCAGCCTTCTCCTCGGAGAGACCCAGTACTTC
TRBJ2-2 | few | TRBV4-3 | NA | CASSHSHPNTGELFF | TGCGCCAGCAGCCACAGCCACCCGAACACCGGGGAGCTGTTTTTT
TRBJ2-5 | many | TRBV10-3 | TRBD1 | CATNRGSGETQYF | TGTGCCACAAACAGGGGATCGGGAGAGACCCAGTACTTC
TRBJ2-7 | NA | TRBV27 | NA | CASSLAPVYEQYF | TGTGCCAGCAGTTTAGCTCCAGTCTACGAGCAGTACTTC
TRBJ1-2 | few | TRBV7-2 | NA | CASSLDREYGYTF | TGTGCCAGCAGCTTAGATCGGGAATATGGCTACACCTTC
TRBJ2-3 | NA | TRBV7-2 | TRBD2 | CASSFVWGGTDTQYF | TGTGCCAGCAGCTTCGTCTGGGGGGGGACAGATACGCAGTATTTT
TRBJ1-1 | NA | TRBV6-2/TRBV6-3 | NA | CASSYPISGQPNTEAFF | TGTGCCAGCAGTTACCCTATATCGGGACAACCGAACACTGAAGCTTTCTTT
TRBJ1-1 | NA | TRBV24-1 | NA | CATSDGQGGYTEAFF | TGTGCCACCAGTGATGGGCAGGGAGGCTACACTGAAGCTTTCTTT
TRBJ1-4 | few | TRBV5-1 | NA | CASKQQETIGKLFF | TGCGCCAGCAAACAACAGGAGACAATCGGAAAACTGTTTTTT
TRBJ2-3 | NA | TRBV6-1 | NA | CASSPSRAGTDTQYF | TGTGCCAGCAGCCCCTCCCGGGCAGGCACAGATACGCAGTATTTT
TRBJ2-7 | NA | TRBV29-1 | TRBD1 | CSVELDRGRYEQYF | TGCAGCGTTGAACTGGACAGGGGACGTTACGAGCAGTACTTC
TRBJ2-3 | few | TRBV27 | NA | CASSFSGTTDTQYF | TGTGCCAGCAGTTTTTCAGGGACCACAGATACGCAGTATTTT
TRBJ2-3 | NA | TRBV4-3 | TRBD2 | CASSQEWRAGGDTQYF | TGCGCCAGCAGCCAAGAGTGGCGAGCGGGGGGAGATACGCAGTATTTT
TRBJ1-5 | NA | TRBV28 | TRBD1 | CASSPTGRGNQPQHF | TGTGCCAGCAGCCCGACAGGGAGAGGCAATCAGCCCCAGCATTTT
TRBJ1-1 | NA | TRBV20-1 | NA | CSARGGPGGSEAFF | TGCAGTGCTAGAGGGGGCCCGGGGGGATCTGAAGCTTTCTTT
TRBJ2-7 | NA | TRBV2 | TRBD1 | CASSGTGRPYEQYF | TGTGCCAGCAGTGGGACAGGTCGGCCCTACGAGCAGTACTTC
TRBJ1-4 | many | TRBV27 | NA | CASSLRAGNEKLFF | TGTGCCAGCAGTTTGAGGGCAGGAAATGAAAAACTGTTTTTT
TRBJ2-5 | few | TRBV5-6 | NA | CASSSEDRPYTETQYF | TGTGCCAGCAGCTCTGAGGATAGGCCGTACACAGAGACCCAGTACTTC
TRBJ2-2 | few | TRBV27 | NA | CASSLRIGRGALYTGELFF | TGTGCCAGCAGTTTAAGAATTGGACGAGGGGCTTTATACACCGGGGAGCTGTTTTTT
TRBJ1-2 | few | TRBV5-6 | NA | CASIVFTPGPGGYTF | TGTGCCAGCATCGTTTTTACTCCGGGACCTGGGGGCTACACCTTC
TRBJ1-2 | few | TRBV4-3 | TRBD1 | CASSQFPGGRYGYTF | TGCGCCAGCAGCCAATTTCCAGGGGGCCGCTATGGCTACACCTTC
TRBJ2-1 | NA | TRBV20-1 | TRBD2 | CSARDWSGGTEQFF | TGCAGTGCTAGAGATTGGAGCGGGGGGACTGAGCAGTTCTTC
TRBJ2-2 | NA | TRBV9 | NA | CASSGSTVTGELFF | TGTGCCAGCAGCGGCTCCACGGTCACCGGGGAGCTGTTTTTT
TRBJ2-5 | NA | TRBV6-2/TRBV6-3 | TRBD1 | CASSYGDRDQETQYF | TGTGCCAGCAGTTACGGGGACAGGGATCAAGAGACCCAGTACTTC
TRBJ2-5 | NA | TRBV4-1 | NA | CASSLPDGGTQYF | TGCGCCAGCAGCCTCCCGGATGGCGGGACCCAGTACTTC
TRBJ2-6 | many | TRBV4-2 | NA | CASSQGVFSGANVLTF | TGTGCCAGCAGCCAAGGAGTTTTCTCTGGGGCCAACGTCCTGACTTTC
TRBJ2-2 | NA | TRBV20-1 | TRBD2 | CSARTSGARVSGELFF | TGCAGTGCTAGGACTAGCGGGGCGCGGGTGTCCGGGGAGCTGTTTTTT
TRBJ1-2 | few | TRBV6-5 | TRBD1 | CASSLSGGDGYTF | TGTGCCAGCAGTTTGTCAGGGGGCGATGGCTACACCTTC
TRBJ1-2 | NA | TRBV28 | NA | CASISTAGLRTNFYGYTF | TGTGCCAGCATTTCCACCGCGGGATTAAGGACCAACTTCTATGGCTACACCTTC
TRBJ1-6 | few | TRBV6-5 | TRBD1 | CASSWVRTGGHSPLHF | TGTGCCAGCAGTTGGGTGCGGACAGGGGGCCATTCACCCCTCCACTTT
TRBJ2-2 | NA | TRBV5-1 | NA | CASSPSPNTGELFF | TGCGCCAGCAGCCCTTCCCCGAACACCGGGGAGCTGTTTTTT
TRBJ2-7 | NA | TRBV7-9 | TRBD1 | CASSPSGRTGSYEQYF | TGTGCCAGCAGCCCCTCCGGCAGGACAGGATCCTACGAGCAGTACTTC
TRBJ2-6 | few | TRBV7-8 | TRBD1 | CASRRTGWRSGANVLTF | TGTGCCAGCAGACGGACAGGGTGGCGCTCTGGGGCCAACGTCCTGACTTTC
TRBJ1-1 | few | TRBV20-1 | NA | CSARGNREDTEAFF | TGCAGTGCTAGAGGGAACAGGGAGGACACTGAAGCTTTCTTT
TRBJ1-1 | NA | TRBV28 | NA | CASSWSVNTEAFF | TGTGCCAGCAGTTGGTCGGTGAACACTGAAGCTTTCTTT
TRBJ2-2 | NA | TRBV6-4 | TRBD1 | CASSSGQGSDTGELFF | TGTGCCAGCTCCTCGGGACAGGGGTCGGACACCGGGGAGCTGTTTTTT
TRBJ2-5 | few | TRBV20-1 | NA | CSARDYETQYF | TGCAGTGCTAGAGATTACGAGACCCAGTACTTC
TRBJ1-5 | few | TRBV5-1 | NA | CASSSGPGSNQPQHF | TGCGCCAGCAGCTCCGGGCCGGGGAGCAATCAGCCCCAGCATTTT
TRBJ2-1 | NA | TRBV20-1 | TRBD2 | CSATGAGGYNEQFF | TGCAGTGCTACCGGAGCGGGGGGGTACAATGAGCAGTTCTTC
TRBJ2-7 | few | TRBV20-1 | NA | CSASKRIGDEQYF | TGCAGTGCTAGTAAGCGAATTGGTGACGAGCAGTACTTC
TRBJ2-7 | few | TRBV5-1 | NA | CASSLESVLEQYF | TGCGCCAGCAGCTTGGAGTCGGTTCTGGAGCAGTACTTC